This TCR beta chain is from a study of blood T cell repertoires in COVID-19. For the study at large: COVID-19 samples collected from the United States, Italy and Spain covered acute and convalescent phases.

Assay: immunoSEQ multiplex PCR; the TCRdb copy retains only in-frame clones and omits some. The sample holds fewer than 200,000 clones, around nine tenths seen once. Germline V lookup: CDR1 PRHDT, CDR2 FYEKMQ (reference sequence). The CDR3 contains 15 residues. V gave up 6 bases and J gave up 4 bases; unmatched junction bases: 8. The rearrangement links TRBV13 to TRBJ2-1, with TRBD2 matching 8 bases. The clonotype was recovered from a woman in her 70s with COVID-19, enrolled during active disease. The specimen sequenced was peripheral blood. The CDR3: CASRPSASGYNEQFF. The CDR3 region has the DNA TGTGCCAGCAGACCGTCCGCTAGCGGGTACAATGAGCAGTTCTTC.